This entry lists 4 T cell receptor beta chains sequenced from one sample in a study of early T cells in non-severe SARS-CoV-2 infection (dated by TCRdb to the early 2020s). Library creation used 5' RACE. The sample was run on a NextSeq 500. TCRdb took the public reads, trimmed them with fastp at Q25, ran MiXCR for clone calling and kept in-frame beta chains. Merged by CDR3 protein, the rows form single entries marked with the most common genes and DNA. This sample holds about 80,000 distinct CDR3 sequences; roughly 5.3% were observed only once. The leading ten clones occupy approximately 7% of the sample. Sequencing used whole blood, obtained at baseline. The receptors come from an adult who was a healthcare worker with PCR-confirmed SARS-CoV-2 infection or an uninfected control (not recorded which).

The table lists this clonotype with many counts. The CDR3 nucleotides read TGTGCCAGCAGCTTAACGGGCGACCGTGAAGCTTTCTTT. Encoded protein: CASSLTGDREAFF. V usage is TRBV7-3 and J usage is TRBJ1-1, with no clear D. The CDR3 loop spans 13 amino acids. Trimming took 0 bases from V and 7 from J, leaving 9 bases between them. The germline gives CDR1 SGHTA, CDR2 FQGTGA. The whole variable domain, filled in from reference TRBV7-3 and TRBJ1-1, reads GAGVSQTPSNKVTEKGKYVELRCDPISGHTALYWYRQSLGQGPEFLIYFQGTGAADDSGLPNDRFFAVRPEGSVSTLKIQRTERGDSAVYLCASSLTGDREAFFGQGTRLTVV.

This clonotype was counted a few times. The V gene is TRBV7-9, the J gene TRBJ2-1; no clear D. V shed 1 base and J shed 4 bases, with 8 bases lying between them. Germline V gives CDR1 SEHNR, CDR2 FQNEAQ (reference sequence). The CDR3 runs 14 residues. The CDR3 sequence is CASSLGGEYNEQFF. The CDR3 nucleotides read TGTGCCAGCAGCTTAGGCGGAGAGTACAATGAGCAGTTCTTC.

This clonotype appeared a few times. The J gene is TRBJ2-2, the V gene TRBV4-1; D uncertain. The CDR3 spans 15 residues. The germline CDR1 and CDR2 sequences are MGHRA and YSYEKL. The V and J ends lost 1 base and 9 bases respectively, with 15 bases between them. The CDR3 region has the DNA TGCGCCAGCAGCCAAGGGGCTGAGGCTAACCGGGAGCTGTTTTTT. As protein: CASSQGAEANRELFF.

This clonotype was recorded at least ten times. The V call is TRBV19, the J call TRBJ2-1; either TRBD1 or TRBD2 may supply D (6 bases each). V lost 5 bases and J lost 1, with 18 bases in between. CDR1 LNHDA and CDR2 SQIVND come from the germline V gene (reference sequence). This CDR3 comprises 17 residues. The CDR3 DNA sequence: TGTGCCAGTAGTGGGGACATAGGGGGGTTGTCCTACAATGAGCAGTTCTTC. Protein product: CASSGDIGGLSYNEQFF.